One and the same sample provided the 12 T cell receptor beta chains below, sequenced in a study of blood T cell repertoires in COVID-19. Data came from immunoSEQ multiplex PCR; TCRdb stores just in-frame clones and leaves some out. The sample holds about 130,000 clones, about 82% seen once. The sequenced sample consisted of peripheral blood. The source is a human donor in a cohort sampled during active COVID-19.

The rearrangement uses TRBV27 and TRBJ2-7, with 11 positions matching TRBD2. The CDR3 is 15 amino acids. The V and J ends lost 2 bases and 2 bases, in that order; junction bases with no gene match: 2. The germline gives CDR1 MNHEY, CDR2 SMNVEV (reference sequence). The CDR3 coding sequence is TGTGCCAGCAGTTTACTAGCGGGAGGTGCCTACGAGCAGTACTTC. This encodes CASSLLAGGAYEQYF.

The gene calls are TRBV24-1 and TRBJ2-3; 8 bases are a match to TRBD1. The J segment lost 4 bases and the V segment lost 5 bases, leaving 7 bases of the junction unmatched. This CDR3 comprises 15 residues. Germline loops: CDR1 KGHDR, CDR2 SFDVKD. CDR3 loop: CATSGAGGEADTQYF. The CDR3, as DNA: TGTGCCACCAGTGGGGCAGGGGGCGAGGCAGATACGCAGTATTTT.

This sequence joins TRBV25-1 and TRBJ2-1, with 9 bases identical to TRBD2. The ends lost 0 bases at V and 9 bases at J; junction bases unmatched: 3. The V gene's germline CDR1 is MGHDK and CDR2 SYGVNS. The CDR3 covers 14 residues. The DNA of the CDR3 is TGTGCCAGCAGTGAATATCCTAGCGGGACTGAGCAGTTCTTC. Translated, it gives CASSEYPSGTEQFF.

This chain links TRBV7-8 with TRBJ2-7; D uncertain. Trimming removed 2 bases at V and 0 bases at J, with 11 bases between. Germline values: CDR1 SGHVS, CDR2 FQNEAQ. This CDR3 contains 15 residues. CDR3 nucleotide sequence: TGTGCCAGCAGCTTAATCGGCGGAAGCTCCTACGAGCAGTACTTC. Translated: CASSLIGGSSYEQYF. Combining the CDR3 with reference TRBV7-8 and TRBJ2-7 gives the whole variable domain GAGVSQSPRYKVAKRGQDVALRCDPISGHVSLFWYQQALGQGPEFLTYFQNEAQLDKSGLPSDRFFAERPEGSVSTLKIQRTQQEDSAVYLCASSLIGGSSYEQYFGPGTRLTVT.

This clone appeared a few times. DNA for the CDR3: TGTGCCACCCACAATACCGGGACAGCCACCTACGAGCAGTACTTC. Translating gives CATHNTGTATYEQYF. The genes are TRBV10-3 and TRBJ2-7, with TRBD1 matching over 7 bases. The CDR3 sequence is 15 residues long. CDR1 and CDR2 from the germline V gene are ENHRY and SYGVKD. The junction had 14 bases not matched to a gene; V was cut back by 10 bases and J by 2 bases.

V and J are TRBV10-1 and TRBJ2-1; tentatively, D is TRBD1 (6 bases). This CDR3 comprises 16 residues. Between the trimmed V and J ends, which lost 2 bases and 8 bases, there was a span of 19 bases. Germline V CDR1 and CDR2: WNHNN, SYGVQD (reference sequence). The CDR3 reads CASSEERAGVDDEQFF. Here the CDR3 DNA reads TGCGCCAGCAGTGAGGAACGGGCAGGGGTAGACGATGAGCAGTTCTTC.

The chain has TRBV7-8 and TRBJ1-1, with TRBD1 as a possible D gene (6 bases). The length of the CDR3 is 15 residues. V lost 7 bases to trimming and J lost 0 bases, with 15 bases between them. Germline V lookup: CDR1 SGHVS, CDR2 FQNEAQ. The CDR3 here is CASTRDRLMNTEAFF. The CDR3 DNA reads TGTGCCAGCACCCGAGACAGGCTAATGAACACTGAAGCTTTCTTT.

The genes are TRBV4-1 and TRBJ2-1, with a tentative D call TRBD1 (6 bases). CDR1 and CDR2 (germline): MGHRA, YSYEKL. The V and J ends lost 2 bases and 4 bases respectively, with 12 bases between them. This CDR3 has 15 amino acids. The chain's CDR3 is CASSQPGTSYNEQFF. CDR3 coding DNA: TGCGCCAGCAGCCAACCCGGGACAAGTTACAATGAGCAGTTCTTC.

This clone was seen a single time. The J gene is TRBJ2-2, the V gene TRBV9; TRBD2 is a possible D gene (6 bases). The CDR3 runs to 16 residues. The germline V gene has CDR1 SGDLS and CDR2 YYNGEE. The V end lost 4 bases, the J end lost 3 bases, and 16 bases lay between the germline ends. The CDR3 coding sequence is TGTGCCAGCAGCCAGAGGAGGGGTCGAGACACCGGGGAGCTGTTTTTT. Protein: CASSQRRGRDTGELFF.

The chain links TRBV7-6 to TRBJ2-3; 11 bases are shared with TRBD2. The length of the CDR3 is 15 residues. Losses at the gene ends were 6 bases for V and 0 bases for J; bases not matched to a gene: 2. The germline CDR1 and CDR2 sequences are SGHVS and FNYEAQ. The CDR3: CASRRTSGSTDTQYF. CDR3 sequence (DNA): TGTGCCAGCAGAAGGACTAGCGGGAGCACAGATACGCAGTATTTT. The variable domain in full, completed from reference TRBV7-6 and TRBJ2-3, reads GAGVSQSPRYKVTKRGQDVALRCDPISGHVSLYWYRQALGQGPEFLTYFNYEAQQDKSGLPNDRFSAERPEGSISTLTIQRTEQRDSAMYRCASRRTSGSTDTQYFGPGTRLTVL.

The rearrangement joins TRBV6-6 to TRBJ1-2; tentatively, D is TRBD1 (6 bases). This CDR3 region has 13 residues. V was cut by 2 bases and J by 6 bases, with 10 bases left in between. The germline gives CDR1 MNHNY, CDR2 SVGAGI (reference sequence). The CDR3 sequence is CASSYAGADGYTF. CDR3 in DNA: TGTGCCAGCAGTTACGCGGGGGCGGATGGCTACACCTTC.

The CDR3 here is CASSPSGTTLEQFF. Written as DNA, the CDR3 is TGTGCCAGCAGTCCCTCCGGGACTACCCTTGAGCAGTTCTTC. V usage is TRBV6-2 or TRBV6-3 and J usage is TRBJ2-1, with 7 bases fitting TRBD2. This CDR3 contains 14 residues. The ends lost 5 bases at V and 9 bases at J; junction bases unmatched: 10. CDR1 and CDR2 from the germline V gene are MNHEY and SVGEGT.